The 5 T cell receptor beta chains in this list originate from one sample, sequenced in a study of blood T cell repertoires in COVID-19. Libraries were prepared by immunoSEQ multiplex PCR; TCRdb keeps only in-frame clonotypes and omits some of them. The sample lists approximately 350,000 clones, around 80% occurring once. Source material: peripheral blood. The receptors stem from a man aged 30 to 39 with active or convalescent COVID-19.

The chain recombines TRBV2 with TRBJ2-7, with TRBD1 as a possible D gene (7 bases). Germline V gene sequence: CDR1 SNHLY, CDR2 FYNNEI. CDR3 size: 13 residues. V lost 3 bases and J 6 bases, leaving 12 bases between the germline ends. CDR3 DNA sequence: TGTGCCAGCAGTGAGGGGGGACAGCCCGAGCAGTACTTC. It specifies CASSEGGQPEQYF.

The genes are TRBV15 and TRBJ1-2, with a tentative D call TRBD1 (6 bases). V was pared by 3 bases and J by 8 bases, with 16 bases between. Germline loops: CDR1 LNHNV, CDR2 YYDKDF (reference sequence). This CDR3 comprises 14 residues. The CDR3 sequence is CATSRDSGLKGYTF. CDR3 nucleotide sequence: TGTGCCACCAGCAGGGACAGTGGTCTAAAGGGCTACACCTTC. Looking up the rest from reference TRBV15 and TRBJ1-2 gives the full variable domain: DAMVIQNPRYQVTQFGKPVTLSCSQTLNHNVMYWYQQKSSQAPKLLFHYYDKDFNNEADTPDNFQSRRPNTSFCFLDIRSPGLGDTAMYLCATSRDSGLKGYTFGSGTRLTVV.

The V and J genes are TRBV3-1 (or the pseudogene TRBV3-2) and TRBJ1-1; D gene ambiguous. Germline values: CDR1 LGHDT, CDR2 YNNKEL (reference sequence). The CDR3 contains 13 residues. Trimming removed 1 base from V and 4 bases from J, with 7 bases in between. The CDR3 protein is CASSQVLSTEAFF. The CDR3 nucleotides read TGTGCCAGCAGCCAAGTTCTCTCCACTGAAGCTTTCTTT.

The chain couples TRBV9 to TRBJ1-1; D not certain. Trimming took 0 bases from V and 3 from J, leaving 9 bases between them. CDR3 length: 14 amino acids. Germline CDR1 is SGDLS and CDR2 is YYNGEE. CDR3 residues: CASSVAERYTEAFF. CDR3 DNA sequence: TGTGCCAGCAGCGTAGCTGAGCGGTACACTGAAGCTTTCTTT.

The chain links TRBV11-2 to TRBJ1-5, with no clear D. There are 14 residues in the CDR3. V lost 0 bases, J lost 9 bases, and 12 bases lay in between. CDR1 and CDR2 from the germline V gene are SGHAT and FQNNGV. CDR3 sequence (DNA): TGTGCCAGCAGCTTAGATTCGGGGTCGCGGCCCCAGCATTTT. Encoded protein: CASSLDSGSRPQHF. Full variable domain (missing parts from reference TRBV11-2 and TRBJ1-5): EAGVAQSPRYKIIEKRQSVAFWCNPISGHATLYWYQQILGQGPKLLIQFQNNGVVDDSQLPKDRFSAERLKGVDSTLKIQPAKLEDSAVYLCASSLDSGSRPQHFGDGTRLSIL.